The clone carrying this TCR beta chain was counted between two and nine times. Its antigen remains unidentified. The source of the sample is a study of T cells in Graves' hyperthyroidism and ophthalmopathy. Trimming cost V 5 bases and J 2 bases, with 13 bases left between them. The CDR3 is 14 residues long. Germline assignment: CDR1 SGHKS and CDR2 YYEKEE (reference sequence). Amplification of TCR beta CDR3 regions used RNA as the template. The HTBI set primed first-round TCR CDR3 RT-PCR. A single record per CDR3 protein comes from TCRdb applying MiXCR to the multiplex PCR reads. This sample yields some 620,000 distinct CDR3 sequences, of which about 16% are seen a single time; less than 4.5% belongs to the top ten. Study observations and caveats: Most thyroid clonotypes expanded above 0.001 were also detected in blood.

Sequenced input: blood. This receptor was taken from a woman aged 25 to 45 with Graves' hyperthyroidism. V gene TRBV5-5 combines with J gene TRBJ1-1, with D perhaps TRBD1 (6 bases). The CDR3 is CASRVWTENTEAFF. CDR3 sequence (DNA): TGTGCCAGCAGAGTGTGGACAGAAAACACTGAAGCTTTCTTT.